The rows below give T cell receptor beta chains drawn from one sample of a study of cytomegalovirus exposure and HLA in healthy donors. Sequencing used immunoSEQ multiplex PCR; TCRdb keeps in-frame clones, though not all of them. Of 150,000 to 200,000 clones detected, 80% appear once; the ten largest clones hold about 1.9%. Sequencing was carried out using PBMCs. Source of these receptors: a woman aged 25 to 39 in good health and CMV-seronegative. Both conserved end residues are trimmed from each CDR3. Each record gives: J gene, D gene, V gene, CDR3 length, CDR3 protein. D genes are given only for firm matches.

J gene: TRBJ1-1; D gene: -; V gene: TRBV7-6; CDR3 length: 13; CDR3 protein: ASSLVPNQDTEAF
J gene: TRBJ2-1; D gene: -; V gene: TRBV5-4; CDR3 length: 12; CDR3 protein: ASSLEVGANEQF
J gene: TRBJ1-5; D gene: -; V gene: TRBV2; CDR3 length: 14; CDR3 protein: ASSAADSFGNQPQH
J gene: TRBJ2-6; D gene: TRBD1; V gene: TRBV10-3; CDR3 length: 15; CDR3 protein: AICRDRGSSGANVLT
J gene: TRBJ2-7; D gene: TRBD1; V gene: TRBV2; CDR3 length: 14; CDR3 protein: ASSEVIDRVRDEQY
J gene: TRBJ1-5; D gene: TRBD1; V gene: TRBV4-3; CDR3 length: 13; CDR3 protein: ASSQGTGVNQPQH
J gene: TRBJ2-3; D gene: TRBD2; V gene: TRBV4-2; CDR3 length: 14; CDR3 protein: ASSRTAGGRTDTQY
J gene: TRBJ2-5; D gene: TRBD2; V gene: TRBV6-5; CDR3 length: 14; CDR3 protein: ASSYPGRLAEETQY
J gene: TRBJ2-7; D gene: TRBD1; V gene: TRBV6-5; CDR3 length: 13; CDR3 protein: ASSTHGTGSYEQY
J gene: TRBJ1-1; D gene: -; V gene: TRBV5-6; CDR3 length: 11; CDR3 protein: ASSRRGGTEAF
J gene: TRBJ1-1; D gene: -; V gene: TRBV4-2; CDR3 length: 12; CDR3 protein: ASSPPVLNTEAF
J gene: TRBJ2-7; D gene: -; V gene: TRBV29-1; CDR3 length: 13; CDR3 protein: SVEGLPGNSYEQY
J gene: TRBJ1-2; D gene: TRBD1; V gene: TRBV30; CDR3 length: 10; CDR3 protein: AGDREDYGYT
J gene: TRBJ1-2; D gene: TRBD1; V gene: TRBV27; CDR3 length: 14; CDR3 protein: ASRSGQGARDYGYT
J gene: TRBJ2-1; D gene: TRBD2; V gene: TRBV5-4; CDR3 length: 11; CDR3 protein: ASSLPSGNEQF
J gene: TRBJ2-7; D gene: -; V gene: TRBV4-1; CDR3 length: 11; CDR3 protein: ASSLRDTYEQY